A single sample gave rise to the 28 T cell receptor beta chains below, sequenced in a study of T cell repertoires in cytomegalovirus infection. These receptors are not linked to any known antigen. TCRdb fed the reads into MiXCR, producing one record per CDR3 protein. The sample yields some 500,000 distinct CDR3 sequences, under 45% seen once. The sample here was cultured PBMCs, taken from culture after CMV antigen stimulation. Receptors were obtained from a human donor in good health (CMV status not recorded). Some clones in this sample may be carry-over from other donors' samples.

The chain couples TRBV20-1 to TRBJ2-1; 7 bases align to TRBD2. CDR1 is DFQATT and CDR2 is SNEGSKA in the germline V gene (reference sequence). The CDR3 runs to 19 residues. The V segment lost 1 base and the J segment 0 bases; nucleotides outside the gene matches: 15. CDR3: CSARGEGEAGLSSYNEQFF. Here the CDR3 DNA reads TGCAGTGCTAGAGGGGAAGGGGAAGCGGGGCTCAGCTCCTACAATGAGCAGTTCTTC.

The rearrangement joins TRBV6-8 to TRBJ1-2; D call uncertain. The CDR3 consists of 13 residues. Trimming pared 8 bases from V and 1 base from J, leaving 11 bases between. Looked up from germline, CDR1 is MNHGY and CDR2 is SAAAGT. The CDR3 bases are TGTGCCAGCGAGTTAGAACTTAACTATGGCTACACCTTC. Encoded protein: CASELELNYGYTF.

This clonotype was found a few times. V is TRBV10-3 and J is TRBJ1-1; TRBD1 matches 7 bases. J was trimmed by 1 base and V by 6 bases; bases with no gene match: 2. CDR1 and CDR2 from the germline V gene are ENHRY and SYGVKD. The CDR3 has 13 residues. The CDR3 sequence: CAISGQENTEAFF. In DNA form, the CDR3 reads TGTGCCATCAGCGGACAGGAGAACACTGAAGCTTTCTTT.

This clonotype was observed a few times. A read error may explain this, as a much larger clone is one base away. The rearrangement joins TRBV10-3 to TRBJ2-6; no clear D. Germline CDR1 and CDR2: ENHRY and SYGVKD. This CDR3 is built from 12 residues. Trimming shortened V by 6 bases and J by 0 bases, and 0 bases separated the two germline ends. The CDR3: CAISSGANVLTF. CDR3 nucleotide sequence: TGTGCCATCAGCTCTGGGGCCAACGTCCTGACTTTC.

The rearrangement joins TRBV12-3 or TRBV12-4 to TRBJ1-4; D possibly corresponds to TRBD1 (6 bases). This CDR3 has 13 residues. Trimming cost V 6 bases and J 8 bases, with 13 bases left between them. CDR3 sequence: CASRTGGEEKLFF. The CDR3 nucleotides read TGTGCCAGCAGGACGGGGGGCGAAGAAAAACTGTTTTTT.

This clonotype turned up a few times. This rearrangement joins TRBV12-3 or TRBV12-4 to TRBJ2-3; tentatively, D is TRBD2 (5 bases). The CDR3 consists of 16 residues. The V and J ends lost 6 bases and 1 base respectively, with 17 bases between them. The CDR3 nucleotides are TGTGCCAGCAGCCCAGGCCGGGGATGGGGCACAGATACGCAGTATTTT. It codes for CASSPGRGWGTDTQYF.

The chain is built from TRBV4-1 and TRBJ2-1; D remains unclear. From germline, CDR1 is MGHRA and CDR2 YSYEKL. The V end lost 3 bases, the J end lost 7 bases, and 16 bases lay between the germline ends. This CDR3 has 15 amino acids. CDR3 sequence: CASSHLEMAPNEQFF. As DNA, the CDR3 is TGCGCCAGCAGCCACCTTGAGATGGCTCCGAATGAGCAGTTCTTC.

This clonotype was picked up a small number of times. The chain uses TRBV12-3 or TRBV12-4 and TRBJ1-5; D gene unclear. The length of the CDR3 is 15 residues. V was clipped by 6 bases and J by 0 bases, with 12 bases between them. The DNA of the CDR3 is TGTGCCAGCAGGTTTTCCAGTAATAGCAATCAGCCCCAGCATTTT. It specifies CASRFSSNSNQPQHF.

This clonotype was detected ten times or more. This rearrangement joins TRBV7-2 to TRBJ1-4; no clear D gene. V was trimmed by 1 base and J by 7 bases, leaving 19 bases between them. This CDR3 is built from 17 residues. Germline V gene sequence: CDR1 SGHTA, CDR2 FQGNSA. CDR3 loop: CASSLGPGIRRSEKLFF. The CDR3 nucleotides read TGTGCCAGCAGCTTAGGCCCGGGGATCCGGAGGAGTGAAAAACTGTTTTTT.

The chain employs TRBV19 and TRBJ2-7; TRBD1 agrees at 11 bases. The V gene end was trimmed by 3 bases and the J gene end by 11 bases; junction bases not matched to a gene: 6. The germline CDR1 and CDR2 sequences are LNHDA and SQIVND (reference sequence). The CDR3 loop spans 13 amino acids. The CDR3 bases are TGTGCCAGTAGTATGGGACAGGGGGTTAGAAAGTACTTC. This sequence encodes CASSMGQGVRKYF.

This clonotype was observed a handful of times. The genes are TRBV4-3 and TRBJ1-4, with D unresolved. The germline gives CDR1 LGHNA, CDR2 YSLEER. Trimming left V 0 bases short and J 6 bases short, with 14 bases between. CDR3 length: 16 residues. CDR3 DNA sequence: TGCGCCAGCAGCCAAGAATTAAGGAGGGCGGATGAAAAACTGTTTTTT. As protein: CASSQELRRADEKLFF.

The V gene is TRBV5-1, the J gene TRBJ2-1; TRBD1 matches at 9 bases. CDR1 and CDR2 from the germline V gene are SGHRS and YFSETQ. CDR3 length: 15 amino acids. Germline trimming cut 4 bases from V and 4 bases from J; bases unmatched to any gene: 6. CDR3 region: CASSPGQGQYNEQFF. In nucleotides, the CDR3 is TGCGCCAGCAGCCCTGGACAGGGGCAGTACAATGAGCAGTTCTTC.

The chain has TRBV12-3 or TRBV12-4 and TRBJ2-5, with 9 bases identical to TRBD2. The trim removed 1 base at V and 10 bases at J, leaving 13 bases unmatched. This CDR3 is 16 amino acids long. The CDR3 protein is CASSLGPREREDDQYF. For the CDR3, the DNA is TGTGCCAGCAGTTTAGGCCCCCGTGAGCGGGAGGATGACCAGTACTTC.

This clonotype was seen more than once but under ten times. V and J are TRBV12-3 or TRBV12-4 and TRBJ1-3; 8 bases are shared with TRBD1. The CDR3 extends over 15 amino acids. With V trimmed by 3 bases and J by 3 bases, 4 bases remained unmatched. CDR3 in DNA: TGTGCCAGCAGTTTTCAGGGGGCGAGTGGAAACACCATATATTTT. This gives the protein CASSFQGASGNTIYF.

This chain joins TRBV25-1 and TRBJ1-1; D uncertain. Germline V lookup: CDR1 MGHDK, CDR2 SYGVNS. The CDR3 extends over 14 amino acids. The V and J ends lost 7 bases and 3 bases respectively, with 15 bases between them. Here the CDR3 DNA reads TGTGCCAGCACCCCAAGGTGGTTGGACACTGAAGCTTTCTTT. This gives the protein CASTPRWLDTEAFF. Filled out from reference TRBV25-1 and TRBJ1-1, the complete variable domain reads EADIYQTPRYLVIGTGKKITLECSQTMGHDKMYWYQQDPGMELHLIHYSYGVNSTEKGDLSSESTVSRIRTEHFPLTLESARPSHTSQYLCASTPRWLDTEAFFGQGTRLTVV.

This clonotype came up many times. The chain is built from TRBV7-8 and TRBJ2-5; the D is unclear. The CDR3 has 14 amino acids. Germline lookup yields CDR1 SGHVS and CDR2 FQNEAQ. Between the trimmed V and J ends, which lost 2 bases and 4 bases, there was a span of 11 bases. The CDR3 here is CASSLHRVGETQYF. As DNA, the CDR3 is TGTGCCAGCAGCTTACATAGGGTGGGAGAGACCCAGTACTTC.

The V call is TRBV6-6, the J call TRBJ2-4, with D maybe TRBD2 (5 bases). Germline V CDR1 and CDR2: MNHNY, SVGAGI (reference sequence). Trimming stripped 6 bases from V and 8 bases from J, with 8 bases between. The length of the CDR3 is 11 residues. The CDR3 sequence is CASRRADIQYF. CDR3 coding DNA: TGTGCCAGCAGGAGGGCGGACATTCAGTACTTC.

The chain is built from TRBV5-3 and TRBJ2-6, with 7 positions matching TRBD1. TRBV5-3 carries the ORF label, with uncertain function. The CDR3 has 19 amino acids. V lost 8 bases and J lost 0; bases outside the gene matches: 17. The CDR3 DNA follows: TGTGCCAGCAGCCGATTCCGGGACAGATTGGTCTCTGGGGCCAACGTCCTGACTTTC. This codes for CASSRFRDRLVSGANVLTF.

This clonotype was observed a handful of times. The chain employs TRBV7-2 and TRBJ2-1; 8 bases are a match to TRBD2. The V segment lost 3 bases and the J segment 7 bases; nucleotides outside the gene matches: 11. This CDR3 contains 16 residues. Germline-derived CDR1 and CDR2 are SGHTA and FQGNSA. CDR3 DNA sequence: TGTGCCAGCAGCTTGAATTCGGGAGGGATTGGGAATGAGCAGTTCTTC. It encodes CASSLNSGGIGNEQFF.

The genes are TRBV18 and TRBJ2-7, with a tentative D call TRBD2 (6 bases). CDR1 KGHSH and CDR2 LQKENI come from the germline V gene. The CDR3 contains 16 residues. V was cut by 3 bases and J by 2 bases, with 17 bases left in between. CDR3 DNA: TGTGCCAGCTCACCTACGGGGGACGACCCACCCTACGAGCAGTACTTC. Its translation: CASSPTGDDPPYEQYF.

The V gene is TRBV28, the J gene TRBJ2-7, with D possibly being TRBD1 or TRBD2 (6 bases each). Looked up from germline, CDR1 is MDHEN and CDR2 is SYDVKM. V lost 6 bases and J 9 bases, leaving 18 bases between the germline ends. This CDR3 contains 13 residues. The CDR3 sequence is CASSRRGKSVQYF. In nucleotides, the CDR3 is TGTGCCAGCAGCCGGAGGGGGAAATCCGTGCAGTACTTC.

The chain links TRBV6-2 or TRBV6-3 to TRBJ2-7; D might be TRBD1 or TRBD2, each matching 5 bases. V was clipped by 6 bases and J by 3 bases, with 15 bases between them. Germline V gene lookup returns CDR1 MNHEY and CDR2 SVGEGT. This CDR3 has 14 residues. CDR3 residues: CASSHRDPHYEQYF. The CDR3 nucleotides are TGTGCCAGCAGCCACCGGGACCCCCACTACGAGCAGTACTTC.

This sequence joins TRBV11-2 and TRBJ1-1; unclear D gene. Germline CDR1 reads SGHAT; CDR2 reads FQNNGV. The CDR3 is 15 amino acids. Trimming took off 1 base at V and 3 bases at J, with 12 bases between the two ends. CDR3 sequence reads: CASSLVPGADTEAFF. CDR3 nucleotide sequence: TGTGCCAGCAGCTTAGTGCCGGGTGCGGACACTGAAGCTTTCTTT.

The CDR3 protein is CASSLGGGGGMETQYF. DNA for the CDR3: TGTGCCAGCAGCTTAGGGGGCGGGGGGGGTATGGAGACCCAGTACTTC. This chain joins TRBV7-2 and TRBJ2-5; TRBD2 agrees at 9 bases. The CDR3 spans 16 residues. Germline V gives CDR1 SGHTA, CDR2 FQGNSA. The J segment lost 5 bases and the V segment lost 1 base, leaving 8 bases of the junction unmatched.

This clonotype was seen a handful of times. The chain recombines TRBV7-2 with TRBJ2-5; D unclear. The length of the CDR3 is 13 residues. The V end lost 5 bases, the J end lost 4 bases, and 11 bases lay between the germline ends. Germline V gives CDR1 SGHTA, CDR2 FQGNSA. The CDR3 here is CASSPHSRETQYF. CDR3 in DNA: TGTGCCAGCAGCCCACATTCACGAGAGACCCAGTACTTC.

The J gene is TRBJ2-3, the V gene TRBV2, with 10 bases aligning to TRBD1. CDR1 SNHLY and CDR2 FYNNEI come from the germline V gene. The CDR3 runs 13 residues. V was clipped by 11 bases and J by 4 bases; unmatched bases: 6. DNA of the CDR3: TGTGCCTTAGGGACAGGGGTCGCAGATACGCAGTATTTT. Amino acid sequence: CALGTGVADTQYF.

The CDR3 DNA follows: TGTGCCAGCAGTTATGGGACAAATGAGCAGTTCTTC. It is translated as CASSYGTNEQFF. The chain recombines TRBV6-2 or TRBV6-3 with TRBJ2-1, with D perhaps matching TRBD1 (6 bases). This CDR3 is 12 amino acids long. Trimming shortened V by 3 bases and J by 7 bases, and 7 bases separated the two germline ends. CDR1 is MNHEY, CDR2 SVGEGT, per germline.

The rearrangement joins TRBV2 to TRBJ2-3, with D possibly TRBD1 on 5 matching bases. The CDR3 totals 16 residues. V dropped 7 bases and J dropped 2 bases, with 19 bases sitting between them. Looked up from germline, CDR1 is SNHLY and CDR2 is FYNNEI. The CDR3 protein is CASNPGFGAITDTQYF. CDR3 nucleotide sequence: TGTGCCAGCAACCCAGGGTTCGGCGCAATCACAGATACGCAGTATTTT.